Shown below are 30 T cell receptor beta chains from a single sample sequenced in a study of blood T cell repertoires in COVID-19. Some clones are missing from TCRdb's copy, which holds only in-frame ones; the method was immunoSEQ multiplex PCR. The sample lists 200,000 to 250,000 clones, roughly 86% occurring once. Sequencing was carried out using PBMCs or T cells enriched from blood (not recorded which). These receptors came from a woman aged 50 to 65 who had recovered from COVID-19.

The V gene is TRBV2, the J gene TRBJ2-1, with D tentatively TRBD2 (6 bases). From germline, CDR1 is SNHLY and CDR2 FYNNEI. The CDR3 is made up of 13 amino acids. V lost 7 bases to trimming and J lost 8 bases, with 15 bases between them. CDR3 DNA sequence: TGTGCCAGCATCCGACTAGGTGGGGATGAGCAGTTCTTC. Its translation: CASIRLGGDEQFF.

The gene calls are TRBV18 and TRBJ1-1; D may be TRBD1 (6 bases). Germline-derived CDR1 and CDR2 are KGHSH and LQKENI. Trimming took off 3 bases at V and 3 bases at J, with 20 bases between the two ends. The CDR3 runs 17 residues. The CDR3 loop reads CASSPYRGQLSDTEAFF. In DNA, the CDR3 is TGTGCCAGCTCACCCTACCGAGGACAGTTATCTGACACTGAAGCTTTCTTT. Full variable domain (missing parts from reference TRBV18 and TRBJ1-1): NAGVMQNPRHLVRRRGQEARLRCSPMKGHSHVYWYRQLPEEGLKFMVYLQKENIIDESGMPKERFSAEFPKEGPSILRIQQVVRGDSAAYFCASSPYRGQLSDTEAFFGQGTRLTVV.

The chain joins TRBV19 to TRBJ1-2; D ambiguous. The germline V gene encodes CDR1 LNHDA and CDR2 SQIVND (reference sequence). The V gene lost 0 bases and the J gene lost 8 bases, with 16 bases spanning the gap. The CDR3 is 15 amino acids. The CDR3 loop is CASSIDLPRLSGYTF. The CDR3 region has the DNA TGTGCCAGTAGTATAGATCTTCCCCGGCTTAGCGGCTACACCTTC.

The gene calls are TRBV12-3 or TRBV12-4 and TRBJ1-1; unclear D gene. Trimming stripped 6 bases from V and 8 bases from J, with 10 bases between. The CDR3 totals 11 residues. CDR3 residues: CASSGPGEAFF. The CDR3 DNA follows: TGTGCCAGCAGCGGACCGGGGGAAGCTTTCTTT.

This clone showed up just a few times. This chain joins TRBV6-1 and TRBJ1-2; D is ambiguous. The germline CDR1 and CDR2 sequences are MNHNS and SASEGT. This CDR3 has 13 residues. The ends were cut back, 3 bases at V and 5 bases at J, with 10 bases in the middle. The CDR3 nucleotides read TGTGCCAGCAGTGACACGGGGAGGTATGGCTACACCTTC. This encodes CASSDTGRYGYTF.

This rearrangement joins TRBV19 to TRBJ1-2, with D perhaps matching TRBD1 (6 bases). This CDR3 is built from 11 residues. Trimming removed 5 bases from V and 8 bases from J, with 9 bases in between. Germline assignment: CDR1 LNHDA and CDR2 SQIVND (reference sequence). The DNA of the CDR3 is TGTGCCAGTAGTGACAGGTCCGGCTACACCTTC. This encodes CASSDRSGYTF.

This clone has only one observation. This chain links TRBV25-1 with TRBJ1-4; D perhaps matches TRBD1 (5 bases). V was cut by 6 bases and J by 8 bases, with 7 bases left in between. This CDR3 spans 11 amino acids. Germline assignment: CDR1 MGHDK and CDR2 SYGVNS. CDR3 bases: TGTGCCAGCAGCGGGGGGGAAAAACTGTTTTTT. Its translation: CASSGGEKLFF.

The CDR3 bases are TGTGCCAGCAGCTCTAACCGGGGACTCTCCAACCAGGGGGATTACTATGGCTACACCTTC. It is translated as CASSSNRGLSNQGDYYGYTF. The rearrangement uses TRBV9 and TRBJ1-2, with 7 positions matching TRBD1. V dropped 4 bases and J dropped 3; count of bases not matched to a gene: 24. The CDR3 length is 20 residues. The germline gives CDR1 SGDLS, CDR2 YYNGEE.

CDR3 sequence reads: CASRPGGRNYGYTF. The DNA for the CDR3 is TGTGCAAGTCGCCCCGGGGGTAGGAACTATGGCTACACCTTC. This chain links TRBV12-2 with TRBJ1-2. TRBV12-2 is flagged as a pseudogene. The CDR3 consists of 14 residues.

The chain is built from TRBV11-2 and TRBJ1-1; D possibly corresponds to TRBD1 (5 bases). With 4 bases removed from V and 8 bases from J, the gap between germline ends came to 11 bases. CDR3 size: 12 residues. CDR1 SGHAT and CDR2 FQNNGV come from the germline V gene. CDR3: CASSSLGAEAFF. The CDR3 nucleotides are TGTGCCAGCAGCTCATTAGGGGCGGAAGCTTTCTTT.

The chain recombines TRBV18 with TRBJ2-3, with 9 positions matching TRBD2. With 4 bases clipped from V and 0 bases from J, the junction kept 5 bases outside the gene matches. Germline V gene lookup returns CDR1 KGHSH and CDR2 LQKENI. The CDR3 is 16 amino acids. The CDR3 coding sequence is TGTGCCAGCTCACAAGAGACTAGCGGCAGCACAGATACGCAGTATTTT. It yields the protein CASSQETSGSTDTQYF.

The chain couples TRBV6-1 to TRBJ1-5; D gene uncertain. This CDR3 comprises 13 residues. Germline V lookup: CDR1 MNHNS, CDR2 SASEGT. Trimming took off 2 bases at V and 11 bases at J, with 13 bases between the two ends. In DNA, the CDR3 is TGTGCCAGCAGTGAATCCACCCTGGCGGCCCAGCATTTT. Translated: CASSESTLAAQHF.

V is TRBV7-9 and J is TRBJ2-1; TRBD2 matches at 12 bases. From germline, CDR1 is SEHNR and CDR2 FQNEAQ (reference sequence). The CDR3 is 17 amino acids. After removal of 6 bases from V and 4 bases from J, the junction contained 10 bases not matched to a gene. CDR3 DNA: TGTGCCAGCAGTTTGGGGGCTAGCGGGAGGGGTTACAATGAGCAGTTCTTC. Its translation is CASSLGASGRGYNEQFF.

This clone is a singleton in its sample. This chain joins TRBV5-1 and TRBJ2-3; D gene unclear. Trimming took off 0 bases at V and 2 bases at J, with 10 bases between the two ends. The CDR3 totals 15 residues. Germline V lookup: CDR1 SGHRS, CDR2 YFSETQ. The CDR3 loop reads CASSLAGFDTDTQYF. DNA for the CDR3: TGCGCCAGCAGCTTGGCGGGTTTTGACACAGATACGCAGTATTTT.

This clone was seen only once. V gene TRBV12-3 or TRBV12-4 combines with J gene TRBJ2-1; 7 nucleotides match TRBD2. This CDR3 is built from 13 residues. V lost 3 bases to trimming and J lost 11 bases; unmatched junction nucleotides: 7. This chain's CDR3 is CASSFGGSRKQFF. CDR3 nucleotides: TGTGCCAGCAGTTTTGGCGGGAGTAGGAAGCAGTTCTTC.

This clone was observed once. The gene calls are TRBV6-2 or TRBV6-3 and TRBJ1-5, with 8 nucleotides matching TRBD1. Germline V gene lookup returns CDR1 MNHEY and CDR2 SVGEGT. This CDR3 region has 15 residues. J gave up 4 bases and V 5 bases, and 7 bases lay outside the gene matches. The DNA for the CDR3 is TGTGCCAGCAGTACCTATCGACAGGGGAATCAGCCCCAGCATTTT. Amino acid sequence: CASSTYRQGNQPQHF.

This clone has only one observation. This chain connects TRBV4-1 to TRBJ1-5; D might be TRBD1 (5 bases). V lost 0 bases, J lost 7 bases, and 16 bases lay in between. The CDR3 sequence is 16 residues long. Germline-derived CDR1 and CDR2 are MGHRA and YSYEKL. The CDR3 DNA sequence: TGCGCCAGCAGCCAAGAGGCAGGGTCCCGCGAGCAGCCCCAGCATTTT. This encodes CASSQEAGSREQPQHF.

The chain carries TRBV27 and TRBJ1-5; tentatively, D is TRBD1 (5 bases). This CDR3 spans 16 amino acids. The V gene's germline CDR1 is MNHEY and CDR2 SMNVEV (reference sequence). Trimming cost V 6 bases and J 2 bases, with 17 bases left between them. The CDR3, as DNA: TGTGCCAGCAGCCGATCGGGGGGGATAGGCAATCAGCCCCAGCATTTT. This translates into CASSRSGGIGNQPQHF.

The CDR3 protein is CASSLRDRPYEQYF. DNA for the CDR3: TGTGCCAGCAGCCTCCGGGACAGACCCTACGAGCAGTACTTC. The V call is TRBV11-3, the J call TRBJ2-7; TRBD1 matches at 7 bases. CDR3 length: 14 amino acids. Germline V gene sequence: CDR1 SGHNT, CDR2 YENEEA. J was trimmed by 2 bases and V by 5 bases; bases with no gene match: 6. The variable domain in full, with the rest retrieved from reference TRBV11-3 and TRBJ2-7, is EAGVVQSPRYKIIEKKQPVAFWCNPISGHNTLYWYLQNLGQGPELLIRYENEEAVDDSQLPKDRFSAERLKGVDSTLKIQPAELGDSAVYLCASSLRDRPYEQYFGPGTRLTVT.

This chain connects TRBV30 to TRBJ1-2, with D maybe TRBD1 (6 bases). Trimming left V 0 bases short and J 0 bases short, with 14 bases between. The CDR3 extends over 16 amino acids. In germline, CDR1 is GTSNPN, CDR2 SVGIG (reference sequence). The CDR3 sequence: CAWSVPGQTTNYGYTF. CDR3 DNA: TGTGCCTGGAGTGTACCGGGACAAACTACTAACTATGGCTACACCTTC.

The gene calls are TRBV3-1 (or the pseudogene TRBV3-2) and TRBJ1-2; D is perhaps TRBD1 (5 bases). CDR1 and CDR2 (germline): LGHDT, YNNKEL (reference sequence). Between the trimmed V and J ends, which lost 4 bases and 3 bases, there was a span of 15 bases. The CDR3 spans 15 residues. CDR3 coding DNA: TGTGCCAGCAGCCTTCGGGGGGATCCCTACTATGGCTACACCTTC. Translated, it gives CASSLRGDPYYGYTF.

CDR3 nucleotides: TGTGCCATCGGTGGAACTAGCGGGACGGTCAATGAGCAGTTCTTC. It encodes CAIGGTSGTVNEQFF. The rearrangement links TRBV10-3 to TRBJ2-1; 10 bases align to TRBD2. Germline CDR1 ENHRY, CDR2 SYGVKD. The CDR3 length is 15 residues. J lost 6 bases, V lost 8 bases, and 10 bases had no gene match.

The rearrangement links TRBV7-8 to TRBJ1-1; D is undetermined. Germline assignment: CDR1 SGHVS and CDR2 FQNEAQ. Trimming shortened V by 1 base and J by 0 bases, and 24 bases separated the two germline ends. CDR3 length equals 20 residues. In DNA form, the CDR3 reads TGTGCCAGCAGCTTAGTCGCGAGACTCAACGATCCGTCTATGAACACTGAAGCTTTCTTT. Translation gives CASSLVARLNDPSMNTEAFF.

This clone was detected only once. V usage is TRBV30 and J usage is TRBJ1-3, with D unresolved. Trimming took 8 bases from V and 3 from J, leaving 14 bases between them. The germline gives CDR1 GTSNPN, CDR2 SVGIG (reference sequence). This CDR3 has 13 amino acids. CDR3 in DNA: TGTGCCCTGCGGCTGACGGGTGGAAACACCATATATTTT. Its protein is CALRLTGGNTIYF.

CDR3 DNA: TGCGCCAGCAGCTTGGGTCAGGGGACGGTCCAAAACATTCAGTACTTC. Its translation: CASSLGQGTVQNIQYF. The J gene is TRBJ2-4, the V gene TRBV5-1; the D gene is possibly TRBD1 (6 bases). The CDR3 covers 16 residues. CDR1 is SGHRS, CDR2 YFSETQ, per germline. Between the trimmed V and J ends, which lost 0 bases and 5 bases, there was a span of 15 bases. Full variable domain (rest looked up from reference TRBV5-1 and TRBJ2-4): KAGVTQTPRYLIKTRGQQVTLSCSPISGHRSVSWYQQTPGQGLQFLFEYFSETQRNKGNFPGRFSGRQFSNSRSEMNVSTLELGDSALYLCASSLGQGTVQNIQYFGAGTRLSVL.

This chain joins TRBV5-1 and TRBJ2-5, with 8 nucleotides matching TRBD2. Trimming took 3 bases from V and 6 from J; bases not matched to a gene: 19. CDR3 length equals 18 residues. Per germline, CDR1 SGHRS and CDR2 YFSETQ. CDR3 in DNA: TGCGCCAGCAGCTCAAGGGGAATGTTGAGCGGGAGTAGAAAGACCCAGTACTTC. It codes for CASSSRGMLSGSRKTQYF.

The gene calls are TRBV18 and TRBJ1-5; the match to TRBD1 covers 9 bases. This CDR3 is built from 17 residues. The junction had 9 bases not matched to a gene; V was cut back by 4 bases and J by 2 bases. Germline V gene lookup returns CDR1 KGHSH and CDR2 LQKENI. The CDR3 bases are TGTGCCAGCTCACTCCGGGACAGGGTGGGTGGCAATCAGCCCCAGCATTTT. It codes for CASSLRDRVGGNQPQHF.

The chain recombines TRBV12-3 or TRBV12-4 with TRBJ1-2, with TRBD1 matching over 9 bases. This CDR3 spans 13 amino acids. J was trimmed by 3 bases and V by 6 bases; bases with no gene match: 2. CDR3 loop: CASSNRGHYGYTF. DNA of the CDR3: TGTGCCAGCAGCAACAGGGGGCACTATGGCTACACCTTC.

The J gene is TRBJ1-1, the V gene TRBV10-1; TRBD1 agrees at 8 bases. With 4 bases clipped from V and 2 bases from J, the junction kept 6 bases outside the gene matches. Germline V gene sequence: CDR1 WNHNN, CDR2 SYGVQD (reference sequence). The CDR3 is 15 amino acids. The CDR3 DNA follows: TGCGCCAGCAGTGCCAAGGACAGGGCAAACACTGAAGCTTTCTTT. The encoded protein is CASSAKDRANTEAFF.

The chain couples TRBV15 to TRBJ2-6; a weak D match, TRBD1 (5 bases). CDR3 length: 18 amino acids. Germline V lookup: CDR1 LNHNV, CDR2 YYDKDF (reference sequence). Trimming left V 4 bases short and J 0 bases short, with 16 bases between. CDR3: CATSMGRVVPSGANVLTF. CDR3 in DNA: TGTGCCACCAGCATGGGCAGGGTTGTCCCCTCTGGGGCCAACGTCCTGACTTTC. Combining the CDR3 with reference TRBV15 and TRBJ2-6 gives the whole variable domain DAMVIQNPRYQVTQFGKPVTLSCSQTLNHNVMYWYQQKSSQAPKLLFHYYDKDFNNEADTPDNFQSRRPNTSFCFLDIRSPGLGDTAMYLCATSMGRVVPSGANVLTFGAGSRLTVL.